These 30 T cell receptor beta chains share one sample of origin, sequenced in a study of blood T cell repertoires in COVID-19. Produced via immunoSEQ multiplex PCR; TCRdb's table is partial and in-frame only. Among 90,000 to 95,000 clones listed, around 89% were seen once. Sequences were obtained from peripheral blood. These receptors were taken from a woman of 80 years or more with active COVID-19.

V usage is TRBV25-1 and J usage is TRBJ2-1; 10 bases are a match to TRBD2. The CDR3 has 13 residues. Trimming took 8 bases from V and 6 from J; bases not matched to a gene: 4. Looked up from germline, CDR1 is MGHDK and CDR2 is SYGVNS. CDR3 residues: CASGGTSVNEQFF. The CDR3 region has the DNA TGTGCCAGCGGTGGGACTAGCGTCAATGAGCAGTTCTTC.

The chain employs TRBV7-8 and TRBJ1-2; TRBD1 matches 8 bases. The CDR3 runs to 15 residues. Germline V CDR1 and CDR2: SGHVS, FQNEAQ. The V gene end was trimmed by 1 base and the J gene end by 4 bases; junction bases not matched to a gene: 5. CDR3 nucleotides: TGTGCCAGCAGCTTAGACGCAGGGGGCACCTATGGCTACACCTTC. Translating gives CASSLDAGGTYGYTF.

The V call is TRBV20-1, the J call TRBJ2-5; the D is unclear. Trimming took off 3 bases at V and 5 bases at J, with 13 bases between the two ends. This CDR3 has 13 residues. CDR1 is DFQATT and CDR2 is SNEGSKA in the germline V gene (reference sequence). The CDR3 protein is CSASQQNLETQYF. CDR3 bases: TGCAGTGCTAGTCAACAGAATTTGGAGACCCAGTACTTC.

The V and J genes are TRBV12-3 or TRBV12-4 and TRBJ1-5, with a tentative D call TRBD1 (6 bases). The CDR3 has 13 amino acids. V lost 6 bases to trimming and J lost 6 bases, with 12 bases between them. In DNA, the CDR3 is TGTGCCAGCAGACCCCAGGGGTTTCAGCCCCAGCATTTT. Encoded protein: CASRPQGFQPQHF.

The CDR3 nucleotides are TGTGCCAGCAGCCTTAGGGCAGGGACTGAAGCTTTCTTT. This gives the protein CASSLRAGTEAFF. The chain carries TRBV7-2 and TRBJ1-1; D is possibly TRBD1 (5 bases). CDR1 SGHTA and CDR2 FQGNSA come from the germline V gene. This CDR3 comprises 13 residues. V was trimmed by 5 bases and J by 5 bases, leaving 12 bases between them.

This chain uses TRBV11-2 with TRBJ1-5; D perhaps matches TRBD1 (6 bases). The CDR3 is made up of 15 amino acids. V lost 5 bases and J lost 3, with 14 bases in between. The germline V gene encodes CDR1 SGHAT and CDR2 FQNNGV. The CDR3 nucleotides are TGTGCCAGCAGCCGTGGACAGTTACACAATCAGCCCCAGCATTTT. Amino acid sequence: CASSRGQLHNQPQHF.

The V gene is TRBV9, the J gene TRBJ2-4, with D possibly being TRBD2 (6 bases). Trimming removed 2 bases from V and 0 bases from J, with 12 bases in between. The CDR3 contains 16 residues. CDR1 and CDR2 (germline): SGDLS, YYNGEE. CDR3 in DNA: TGTGCCAGCAGCGTTGGACTGGGACTAGCCAAAAACATTCAGTACTTC. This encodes CASSVGLGLAKNIQYF. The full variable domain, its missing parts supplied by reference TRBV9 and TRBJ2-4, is DSGVTQTPKHLITATGQRVTLRCSPRSGDLSVYWYQQSLDQGLQFLIQYYNGEERAKGNILERFSAQQFPDLHSELNLSSLELGDSALYFCASSVGLGLAKNIQYFGAGTRLSVL.

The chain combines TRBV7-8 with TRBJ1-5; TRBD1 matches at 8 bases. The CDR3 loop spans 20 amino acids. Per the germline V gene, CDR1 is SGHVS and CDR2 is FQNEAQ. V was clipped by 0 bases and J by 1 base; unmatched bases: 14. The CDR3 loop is CASSLARPGGGKVSNQPQHF. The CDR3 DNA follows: TGTGCCAGCAGCTTAGCAAGGCCAGGGGGCGGGAAGGTGAGCAATCAGCCCCAGCATTTT.

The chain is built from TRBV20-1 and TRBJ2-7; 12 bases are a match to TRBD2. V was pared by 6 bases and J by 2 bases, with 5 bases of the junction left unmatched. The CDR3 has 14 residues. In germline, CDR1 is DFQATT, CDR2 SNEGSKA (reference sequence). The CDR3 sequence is CSASGLAGTYEQYF. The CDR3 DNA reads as TGCAGTGCCAGTGGACTAGCGGGGACCTACGAGCAGTACTTC.

CDR3 loop: CASSSPGMNTEAFF. CDR3 nucleotide sequence: TGTGCCAGCAGTTCGCCAGGGATGAACACTGAAGCTTTCTTT. This chain links TRBV27 with TRBJ1-1; perhaps TRBD1 as D (5 bases). Trimming pared 4 bases from V and 0 bases from J, leaving 9 bases between. Germline V CDR1 and CDR2: MNHEY, SMNVEV (reference sequence). The CDR3 covers 14 residues.

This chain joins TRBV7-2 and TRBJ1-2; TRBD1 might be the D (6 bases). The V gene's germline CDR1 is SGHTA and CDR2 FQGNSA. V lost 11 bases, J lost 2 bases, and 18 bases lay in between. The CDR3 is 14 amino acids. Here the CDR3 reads CAGSNRVGNYGYTF. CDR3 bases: TGTGCCGGGTCTAACAGGGTCGGAAACTATGGCTACACCTTC.

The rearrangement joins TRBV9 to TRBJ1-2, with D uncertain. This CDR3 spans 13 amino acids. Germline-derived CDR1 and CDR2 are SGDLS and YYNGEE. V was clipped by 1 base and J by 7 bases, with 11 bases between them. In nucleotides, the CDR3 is TGTGCCAGCAGCGTACTCGATGGGAGTGGCTACACCTTC. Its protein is CASSVLDGSGYTF.

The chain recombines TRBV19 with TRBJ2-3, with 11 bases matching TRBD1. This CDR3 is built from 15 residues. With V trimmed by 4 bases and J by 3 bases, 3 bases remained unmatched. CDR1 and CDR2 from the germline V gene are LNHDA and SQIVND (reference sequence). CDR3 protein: CASSTRDRGTDTQYF. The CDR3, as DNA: TGTGCCAGTAGTACCAGGGACAGGGGGACAGATACGCAGTATTTT.

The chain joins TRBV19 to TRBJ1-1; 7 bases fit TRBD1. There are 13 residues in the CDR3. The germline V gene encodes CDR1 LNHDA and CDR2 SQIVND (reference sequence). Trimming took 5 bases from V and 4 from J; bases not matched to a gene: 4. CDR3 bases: TGTGCCAGTAGTTATGACAGGGCCACTGAAGCTTTCTTT. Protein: CASSYDRATEAFF. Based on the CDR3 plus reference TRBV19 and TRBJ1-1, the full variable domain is DGGITQSPKYLFRKEGQNVTLSCEQNLNHDAMYWYRQDPGQGLRLIYYSQIVNDFQKGDIAEGYSVSREKKESFPLTVTSAQKNPTAFYLCASSYDRATEAFFGQGTRLTVV.

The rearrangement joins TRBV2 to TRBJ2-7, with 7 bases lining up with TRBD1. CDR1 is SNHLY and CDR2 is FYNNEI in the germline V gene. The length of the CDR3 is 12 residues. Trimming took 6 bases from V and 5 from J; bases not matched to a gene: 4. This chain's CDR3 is CASRGDSHEQYF. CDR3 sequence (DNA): TGTGCCAGCAGGGGGGACAGCCACGAGCAGTACTTC.

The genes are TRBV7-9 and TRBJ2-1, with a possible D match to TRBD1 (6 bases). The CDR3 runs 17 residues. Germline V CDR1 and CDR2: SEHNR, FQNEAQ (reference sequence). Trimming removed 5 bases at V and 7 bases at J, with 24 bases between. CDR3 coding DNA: TGTGCCAGCAGCCCCCGAACCCTAGGGGGAAGCGAGAATGAGCAGTTCTTC. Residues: CASSPRTLGGSENEQFF.

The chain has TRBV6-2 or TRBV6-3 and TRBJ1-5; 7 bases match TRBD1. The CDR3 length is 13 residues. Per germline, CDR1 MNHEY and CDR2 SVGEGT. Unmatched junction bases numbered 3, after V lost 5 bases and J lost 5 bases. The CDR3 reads CASSRDSYQPQHF. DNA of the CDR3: TGTGCCAGCAGTAGGGACAGCTATCAGCCCCAGCATTTT.

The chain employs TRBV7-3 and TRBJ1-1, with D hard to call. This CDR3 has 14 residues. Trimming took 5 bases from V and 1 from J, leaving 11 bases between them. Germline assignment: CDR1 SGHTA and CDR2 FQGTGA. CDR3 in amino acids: CASSPRPGNTEAFF. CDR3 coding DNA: TGTGCCAGCAGCCCCAGGCCAGGGAACACTGAAGCTTTCTTT.

CDR3 in DNA: TGTGCCACCAGTGATCCGACAGGGGCCCAAGAGACCCAGTACTTC. Its translation is CATSDPTGAQETQYF. V is TRBV24-1 and J is TRBJ2-5, with 8 bases lining up with TRBD1. CDR3 size: 15 residues. V shed 3 bases and J 1 base; nucleotides not matched to a gene: 3. Per germline, CDR1 KGHDR and CDR2 SFDVKD.

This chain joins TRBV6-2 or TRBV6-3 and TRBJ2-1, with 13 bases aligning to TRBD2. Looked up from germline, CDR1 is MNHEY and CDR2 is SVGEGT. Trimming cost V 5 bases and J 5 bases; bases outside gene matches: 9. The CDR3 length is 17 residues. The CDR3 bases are TGTGCCAGCAGTCCGAGGACTAGCGGGAGCACCCACAATGAGCAGTTCTTC. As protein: CASSPRTSGSTHNEQFF.

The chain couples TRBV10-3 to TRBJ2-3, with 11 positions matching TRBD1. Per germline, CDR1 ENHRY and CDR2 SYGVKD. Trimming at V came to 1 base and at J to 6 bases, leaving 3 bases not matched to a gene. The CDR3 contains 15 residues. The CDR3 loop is CAISEWTGGEDTQYF. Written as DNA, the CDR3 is TGTGCCATCAGTGAGTGGACAGGGGGCGAGGATACGCAGTATTTT.

CDR3 bases: TGTGCCAGCAGTTACTCTAGCGGGATATCCTACGAGCAGTACTTC. Encoded protein: CASSYSSGISYEQYF. The V gene is TRBV6-5, the J gene TRBJ2-7, with 8 nucleotides matching TRBD2. The CDR3 is 15 amino acids. In germline, CDR1 is MNHEY, CDR2 SVGAGI. V lost 0 bases, J lost 1 base, and 2 bases stayed unmatched.

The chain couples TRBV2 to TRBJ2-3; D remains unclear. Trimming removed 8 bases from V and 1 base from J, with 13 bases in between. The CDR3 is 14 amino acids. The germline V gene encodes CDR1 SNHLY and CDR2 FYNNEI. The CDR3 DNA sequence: TGTGCCAGCCGGGTCGGCCCGGGCACAGATACGCAGTATTTT. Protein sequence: CASRVGPGTDTQYF.

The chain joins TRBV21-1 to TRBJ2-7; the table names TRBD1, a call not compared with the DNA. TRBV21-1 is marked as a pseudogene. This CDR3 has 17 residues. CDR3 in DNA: TGTGCCAGCAGCCGTCCCCCCGGGACAAACAATACCTACGAGCAGTACTTC. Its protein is CASSRPPGTNNTYEQYF.

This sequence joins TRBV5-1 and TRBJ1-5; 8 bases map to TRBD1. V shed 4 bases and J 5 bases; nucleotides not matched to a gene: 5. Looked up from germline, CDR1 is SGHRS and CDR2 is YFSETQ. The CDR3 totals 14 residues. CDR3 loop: CASSPTGEHQPQHF. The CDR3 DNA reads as TGCGCCAGCAGCCCGACAGGGGAACATCAGCCCCAGCATTTT.

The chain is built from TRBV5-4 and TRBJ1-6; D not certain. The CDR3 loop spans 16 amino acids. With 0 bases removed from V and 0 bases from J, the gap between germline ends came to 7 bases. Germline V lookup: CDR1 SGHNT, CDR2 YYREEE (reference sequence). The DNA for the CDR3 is TGTGCCAGCAGCTTGGACGGTAGCTCCTATAATTCACCCCTCCACTTT. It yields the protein CASSLDGSSYNSPLHF. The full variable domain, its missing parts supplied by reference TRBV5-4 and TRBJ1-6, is ETGVTQSPTHLIKTRGQQVTLRCSSQSGHNTVSWYQQALGQGPQFIFQYYREEENGRGNFPPRFSGLQFPNYSSELNVNALELDDSALYLCASSLDGSSYNSPLHFGNGTRLTVT.

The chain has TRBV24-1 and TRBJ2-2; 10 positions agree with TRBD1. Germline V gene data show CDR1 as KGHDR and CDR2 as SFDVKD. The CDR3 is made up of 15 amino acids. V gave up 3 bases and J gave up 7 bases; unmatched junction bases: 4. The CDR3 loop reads CATSDDRGQGGELFF. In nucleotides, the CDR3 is TGTGCCACCAGTGATGACAGGGGGCAAGGCGGGGAGCTGTTTTTT.

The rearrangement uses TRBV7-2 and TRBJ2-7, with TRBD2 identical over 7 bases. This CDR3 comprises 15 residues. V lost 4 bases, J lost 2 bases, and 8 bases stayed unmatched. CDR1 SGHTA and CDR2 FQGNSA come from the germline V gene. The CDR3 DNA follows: TGTGCCAGCAGCTATGGGCCGAGCGGGACCTACGAGCAGTACTTC. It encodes CASSYGPSGTYEQYF.

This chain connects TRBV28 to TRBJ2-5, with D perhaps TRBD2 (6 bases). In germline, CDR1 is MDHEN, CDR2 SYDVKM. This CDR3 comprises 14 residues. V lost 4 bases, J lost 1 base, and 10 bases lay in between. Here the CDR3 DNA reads TGTGCCAGCAGTTGGGGGGAGATCCAAGAGACCCAGTACTTC. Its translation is CASSWGEIQETQYF.

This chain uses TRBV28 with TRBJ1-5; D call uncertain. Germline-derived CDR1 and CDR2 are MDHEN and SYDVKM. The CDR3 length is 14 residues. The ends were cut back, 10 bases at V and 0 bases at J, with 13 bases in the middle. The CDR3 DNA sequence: TGTGCCATCTGTACGGGTTATAGCAATCAGCCCCAGCATTTT. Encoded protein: CAICTGYSNQPQHF.